Described below is a single T cell receptor beta chain sequence and its context. Its cognate antigen is unknown. The data stem from a study of siplizumab effects on memory and regulatory T cells. General study points: Versus around 25% in controls, the mappable alloreactive CD4+ clones averaged around 65% Treg-derived with siplizumab. Both greater diversity than memory cells and a major contribution to the alloresponse seemed to characterize naive T cells. Left unconfirmed was the suppressive function of proliferating Tregs from siplizumab cultures. Siplizumab significantly reduced alloreactive sequences traceable to unstimulated CD4+ memory cells.

The CDR3 is 16 residues long. The germline gives CDR1 SGHRS, CDR2 YFSETQ. V was clipped by 7 bases and J by 5 bases; unmatched bases: 16. TCRdb's table, derived via immunoSEQ multiplex PCR, lists solely in-frame clones and lacks some. The table shows 70,000 or so clones, with approximately 89% occurring only once. The sequenced sample was Tregs sorted from blood. The receptor was derived from a human donor in good health. This sequence joins TRBV5-1 and TRBJ2-7, with TRBD1 identical over 9 bases. The CDR3 protein is CASLREPGTGTDEQYF. The CDR3 DNA follows: TGCGCCAGCTTGCGGGAACCCGGGACAGGGACTGACGAGCAGTACTTC.